The clone carrying this TCR beta chain was seen many times. This sample was taken from a study of T-cell reconstitution after alpha-beta-depleted transplantation in children. With 4 bases removed from V and 7 bases from J, the gap between germline ends came to 19 bases. The CDR3 runs to 15 residues. Germline V gene lookup returns CDR1 KGHDR and CDR2 SFDVKD. Preparation of the TCRbeta library was carried out with unique molecular identifiers. TCRdb ran MiXCR on the PCR reads and lists one entry per CDR3 protein. The sample carries some 490,000 distinct CDR3 sequences, roughly an eighth recorded once. The source of this sequence is a human donor who donated a stem cell graft to a child with combined immunodeficiency. The source was PBMCs from the stem cell graft donor, collected from the stem cell graft. The chain is built from TRBV24-1 and TRBJ2-7; weak D call: TRBD2 (5 bases). The CDR3 region has the DNA TGTGCCACCAGTGAGACAAAAGGCCCTTCGGGGGAGCAGTACTTC. This codes for CATSETKGPSGEQYF.